The clone carrying this TCR beta chain appeared many times. Its specificity is not known. These data are taken from a study of T cells in Graves' hyperthyroidism and ophthalmopathy. For the study at large: Peripheral blood draws took place at initial diagnosis, ahead of any treatment. Study observations and caveats: Stable hyperthyroidism and ophthalmopathy were separated using 13 V-J signatures. The model's output predicted ophthalmopathy at a median of roughly 6.9 months prior to onset. Blood also contained most expanded thyroid clonotypes above 0.001.

V shed 2 bases and J shed 7 bases, with 8 bases lying between them. CDR3 length equals 13 residues. Amplified regions were TCR beta CDR3 sequences from RNA transcripts. The TCR CDR3 was amplified in a first-round RT-PCR using the HTBI primer set. TCRdb re-called the multiplex PCR reads with MiXCR, one entry per CDR3 protein. Among about 350,000 distinct CDR3 sequences listed, 15% to 20% were seen once. The sequencing sample was made of blood. The TCR sequence derives from a woman aged 40 to 49 with Graves' ophthalmopathy. This chain links TRBV12-3 or TRBV12-4 with TRBJ2-2; the D is unclear. CDR3 sequence: CASSLIGYGELFF. The CDR3 DNA reads TGTGCCAGCAGTTTAATTGGGTACGGGGAGCTGTTTTTT.